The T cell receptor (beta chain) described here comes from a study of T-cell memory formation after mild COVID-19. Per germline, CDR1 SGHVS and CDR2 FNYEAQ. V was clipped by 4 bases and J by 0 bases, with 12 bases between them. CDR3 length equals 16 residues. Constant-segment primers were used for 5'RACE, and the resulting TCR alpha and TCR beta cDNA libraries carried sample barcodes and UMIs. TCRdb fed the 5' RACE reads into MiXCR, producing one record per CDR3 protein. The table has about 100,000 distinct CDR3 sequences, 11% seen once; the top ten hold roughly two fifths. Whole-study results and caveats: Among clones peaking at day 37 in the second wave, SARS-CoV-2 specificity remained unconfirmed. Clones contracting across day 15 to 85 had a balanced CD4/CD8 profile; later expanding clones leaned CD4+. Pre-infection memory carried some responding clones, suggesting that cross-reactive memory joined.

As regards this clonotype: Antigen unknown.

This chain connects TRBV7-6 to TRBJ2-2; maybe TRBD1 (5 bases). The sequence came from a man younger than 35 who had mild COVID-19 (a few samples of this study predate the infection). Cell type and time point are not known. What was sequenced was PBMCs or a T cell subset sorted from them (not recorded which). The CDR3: CASSSDSQANTGELFF. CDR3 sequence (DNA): TGTGCCAGCAGCTCTGACAGCCAAGCGAACACCGGGGAGCTGTTTTTT.